This TCR beta chain was retrieved from a study of blood T cell repertoires in COVID-19. Study context: The United States, Italy and Spain provided the acute and convalescent COVID-19 samples. T cells, B-cell-depleted T cells, or PBMCs supplied cDNA or gDNA.

CDR3 length: 12 residues. Germline CDR1 is ENHRY and CDR2 is SYGVKD. The J segment lost 4 bases and the V segment lost 11 bases, leaving 5 bases of the junction unmatched. Authors' methods: Amplification with reference gene primers provided the estimates of nucleated cell counts. The repertoire was sequenced with immunoSEQ multiplex PCR; TCRdb's copy has only in-frame clones and lacks some. V, J and clone size were drawn from that table, and D and trimming were deduced from the DNA. The repertoire holds about 24,000 clones, with 75% to 90% as singletons. Sequencing was done on a sample of peripheral blood. V and J are TRBV10-3 and TRBJ2-3, with TRBD2 matching 8 bases. This sequence was found in a woman between 65 and 79 years old with active COVID-19. The CDR3 protein is CAARGDSDTQYF. CDR3 nucleotide sequence: TGTGCCGCGCGGGGGGACTCAGATACGCAGTATTTT.